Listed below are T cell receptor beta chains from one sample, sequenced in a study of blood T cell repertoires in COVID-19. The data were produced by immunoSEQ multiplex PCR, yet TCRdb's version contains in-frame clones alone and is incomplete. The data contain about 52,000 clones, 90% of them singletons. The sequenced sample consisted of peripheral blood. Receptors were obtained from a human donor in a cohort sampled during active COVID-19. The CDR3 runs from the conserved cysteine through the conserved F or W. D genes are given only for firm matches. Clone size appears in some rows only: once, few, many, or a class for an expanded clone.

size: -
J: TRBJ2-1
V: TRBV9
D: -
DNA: TGTGCCAGCAGCGTAGTTGGAGTTGTGGAGCAGTTCTTC
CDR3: CASSVVGVVEQFF

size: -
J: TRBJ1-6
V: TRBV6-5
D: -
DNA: TGTGCCAGCAGTAATCAGGGTTCACCCCTCCACTTT
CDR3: CASSNQGSPLHF

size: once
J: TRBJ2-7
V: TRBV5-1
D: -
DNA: TGCGCCAGCACAACCGAAGCCCAAGAACTAGGCTACGAGCAGTACTTC
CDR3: CASTTEAQELGYEQYF

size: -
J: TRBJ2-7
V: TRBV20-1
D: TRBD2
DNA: TGCAGTGCTAGTGTGGTTAGCGGGAGAGGGTCCTACGAGCAGTACTTC
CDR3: CSASVVSGRGSYEQYF

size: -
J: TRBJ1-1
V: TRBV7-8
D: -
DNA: TGTGCCAGCAGCCATACCGGCCCAGGTGAAGCTTTCTTT
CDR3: CASSHTGPGEAFF

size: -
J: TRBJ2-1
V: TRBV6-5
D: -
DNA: TGTGCCAGCAGTTCCCCTGCTGGCCACAATGAGCAGTTCTTC
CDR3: CASSSPAGHNEQFF

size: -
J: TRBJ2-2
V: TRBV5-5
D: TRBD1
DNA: TGTGCCAGCAGCTTCGCCGGGACAGGTGGGGAGGTGTTTTTT
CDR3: CASSFAGTGGEVFF

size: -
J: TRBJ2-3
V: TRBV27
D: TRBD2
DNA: TGTGCCAGCAGCGGGAGGGCCGGGACAGATACGCAGTATTTT
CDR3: CASSGRAGTDTQYF

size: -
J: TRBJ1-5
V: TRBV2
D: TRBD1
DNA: TGTGCCAGCAGTGAAGGTAGGGACAGGGGGACCTATAGCAATCAGCCCCAGCATTTT
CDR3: CASSEGRDRGTYSNQPQHF

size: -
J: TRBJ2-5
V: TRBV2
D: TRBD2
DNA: TGTGCCAGCAGTGTTCTAGCGGGAGAAGAGACCCAGTACTTC
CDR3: CASSVLAGEETQYF

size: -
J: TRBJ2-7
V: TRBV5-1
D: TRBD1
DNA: TGCGCCAGCAGCTCCGGGACAGGGTCCTACGAGCAGTACTTC
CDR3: CASSSGTGSYEQYF

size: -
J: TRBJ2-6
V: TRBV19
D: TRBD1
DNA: TGTGCCAGTAGTAGAAACAGGGGCGCTGGGGCCAACGTCCTGACTTTC
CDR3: CASSRNRGAGANVLTF

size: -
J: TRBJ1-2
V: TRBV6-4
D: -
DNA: TGTGCCAGCAGTGTCCAGGCGGGTGGCTACACCTTC
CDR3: CASSVQAGGYTF

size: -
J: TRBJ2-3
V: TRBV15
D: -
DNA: TGTGCCACCAGCAGAGATTTAGCGGCTGTCACAGATACGCAGTATTTT
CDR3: CATSRDLAAVTDTQYF

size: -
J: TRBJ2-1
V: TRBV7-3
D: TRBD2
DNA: TGTGCCAGCAGCTTAAGATGGACTAGCGGGATCAATGAGCAGTTCTTC
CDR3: CASSLRWTSGINEQFF

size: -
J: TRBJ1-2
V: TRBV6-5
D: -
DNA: TGTGCCAGCAGTTACTCGACTACATCAGCCTATGGCTACACCTTC
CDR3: CASSYSTTSAYGYTF

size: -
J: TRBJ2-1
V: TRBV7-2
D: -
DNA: TGTGCCAGCAGCTTAGCGGCGGGTTGGCATGAGCAGTTCTTC
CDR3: CASSLAAGWHEQFF

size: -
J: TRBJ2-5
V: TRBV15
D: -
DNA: TGTGCCACCAGTGGCAGGGGTGGATCAGAGACCCAGTACTTC
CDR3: CATSGRGGSETQYF

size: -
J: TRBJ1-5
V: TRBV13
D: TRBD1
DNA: TGTGCCAGCAGCCGAGGGGGCCGGATCAATCAGCCCCAGCATTTT
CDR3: CASSRGGRINQPQHF

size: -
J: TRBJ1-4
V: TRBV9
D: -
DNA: TGTGCCAGCAGCGTAAGTGTAGGGGCCATAGAGCTGTTTTTT
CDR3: CASSVSVGAIELFF

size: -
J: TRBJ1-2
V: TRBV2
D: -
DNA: TGTGCCAGCAGTGATGCCGGGGATAACTATGGCTACACCTTC
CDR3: CASSDAGDNYGYTF

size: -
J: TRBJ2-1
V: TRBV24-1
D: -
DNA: TGTGCCACCAGTGAATACGGGACTCTGAATGAGCAGTTCTTC
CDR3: CATSEYGTLNEQFF

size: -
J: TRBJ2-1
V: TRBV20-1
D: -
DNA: TGCAGTGCTAGTCGCCAGGCCGAGTTCTTC
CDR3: CSASRQAEFF

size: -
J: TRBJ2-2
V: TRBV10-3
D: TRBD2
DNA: TGTGCCATCAGTGAAGGGACTAGCACCGGGGAGCTGTTTTTT
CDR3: CAISEGTSTGELFF

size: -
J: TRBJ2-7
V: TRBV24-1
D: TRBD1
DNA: TGTGCCACCAGTGAAGGACAGGGCGGTACCTACGAGCAGTACTTC
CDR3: CATSEGQGGTYEQYF

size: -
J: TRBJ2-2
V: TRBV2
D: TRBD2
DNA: TGTGCCAGCAGTGAAGGGGGACTAGCGGGGACCGGGGAGCTGTTTTTT
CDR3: CASSEGGLAGTGELFF

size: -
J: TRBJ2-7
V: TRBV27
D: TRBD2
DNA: TGTGCCAGCAGGGGACTAGCGGGAGGAGGCGAGCAGTACTTC
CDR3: CASRGLAGGGEQYF

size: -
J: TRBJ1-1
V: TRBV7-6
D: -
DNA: TGTGCCAGCAGCGTAAGACGGGGAGGGACTGAAGCTTTCTTT
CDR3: CASSVRRGGTEAFF

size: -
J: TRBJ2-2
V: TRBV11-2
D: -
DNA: TGTGCCAGCAGCCCTATTCGGTTCGACACCGGGGAGCTGTTTTTT
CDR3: CASSPIRFDTGELFF

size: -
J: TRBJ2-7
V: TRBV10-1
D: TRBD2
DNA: TGCGCCAGCAGCGCATCCCTAGCGGGAGCTAGCGAGCAGTACTTC
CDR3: CASSASLAGASEQYF

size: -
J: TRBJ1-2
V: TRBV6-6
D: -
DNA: TGTGCCAGCAGTTACGCGGCAGACTATGGCTACACCTTC
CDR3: CASSYAADYGYTF

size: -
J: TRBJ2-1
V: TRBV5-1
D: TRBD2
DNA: TGCGCCAGCAGCCGGGTACTAGCGGGAGGGCCACTCGACCGCAATGAGCAGTTCTTC
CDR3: CASSRVLAGGPLDRNEQFF

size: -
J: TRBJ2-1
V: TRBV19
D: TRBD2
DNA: TGTGCCAGTAGTGGGCTAGCGGGACCCAACTACAATGAGCAGTTCTTC
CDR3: CASSGLAGPNYNEQFF

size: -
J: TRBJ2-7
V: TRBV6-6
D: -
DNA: TGTGCCAGCAGTTATACCCAGTCCTACGAGCAGTACTTC
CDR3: CASSYTQSYEQYF

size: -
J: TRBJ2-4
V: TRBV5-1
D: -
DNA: TGCGCCAGCAGCTTGGGGGGGACTCCTGTTTCGACCAAAAACATTCAGTACTTC
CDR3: CASSLGGTPVSTKNIQYF

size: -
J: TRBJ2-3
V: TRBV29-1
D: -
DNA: TGCAGCGTTGAAGATCTACTCAGGGCGAGCACAGATACGCAGTATTTT
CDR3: CSVEDLLRASTDTQYF

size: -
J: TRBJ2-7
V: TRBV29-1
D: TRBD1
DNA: TGCAGCGGGGGACAGGGACGTGATGGGGAGCAGTACTTC
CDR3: CSGGQGRDGEQYF

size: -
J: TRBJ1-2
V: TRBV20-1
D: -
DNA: TGCAGTGCTAGTAACGGGTATGGCTACACCTTC
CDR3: CSASNGYGYTF

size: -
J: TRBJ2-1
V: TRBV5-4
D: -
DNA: TGTGCCAGCAGCACCCGACAGAGTTACAATGAGCAGTTCTTC
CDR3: CASSTRQSYNEQFF

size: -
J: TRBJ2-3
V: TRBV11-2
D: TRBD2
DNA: TGTGCCAGCAGCTTATCGGGGGAGGGCGCGCAGTATTTT
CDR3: CASSLSGEGAQYF